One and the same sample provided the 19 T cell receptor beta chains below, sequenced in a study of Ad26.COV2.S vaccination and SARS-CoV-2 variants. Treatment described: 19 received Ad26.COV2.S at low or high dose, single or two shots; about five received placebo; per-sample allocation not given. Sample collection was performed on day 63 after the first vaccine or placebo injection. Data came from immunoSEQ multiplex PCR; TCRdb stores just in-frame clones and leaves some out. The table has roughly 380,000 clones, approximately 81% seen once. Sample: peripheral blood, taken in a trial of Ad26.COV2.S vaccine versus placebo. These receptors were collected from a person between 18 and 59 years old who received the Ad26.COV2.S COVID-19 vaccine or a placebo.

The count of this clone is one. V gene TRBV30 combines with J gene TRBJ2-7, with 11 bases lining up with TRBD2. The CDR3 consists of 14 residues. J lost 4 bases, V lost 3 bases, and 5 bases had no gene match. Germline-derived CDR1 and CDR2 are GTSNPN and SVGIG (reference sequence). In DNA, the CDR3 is TGTGCCTGGAGGCCTAGCGGGGGGTGGTACGAGCAGTACTTC. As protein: CAWRPSGGWYEQYF.

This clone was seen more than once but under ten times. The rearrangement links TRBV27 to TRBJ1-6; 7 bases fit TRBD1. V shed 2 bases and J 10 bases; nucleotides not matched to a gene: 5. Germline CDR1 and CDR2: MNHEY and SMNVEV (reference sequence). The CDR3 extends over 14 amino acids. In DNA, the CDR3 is TGTGCCAGCAGTTTACACAGGGGCGGGTCACCCCTCCACTTT. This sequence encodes CASSLHRGGSPLHF.

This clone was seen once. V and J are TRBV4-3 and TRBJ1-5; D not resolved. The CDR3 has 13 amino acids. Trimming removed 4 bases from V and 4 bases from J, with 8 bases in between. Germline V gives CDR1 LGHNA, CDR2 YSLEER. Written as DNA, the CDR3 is TGCGCCAGCAGCCCACTGGTTAATCAGCCCCAGCATTTT. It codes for CASSPLVNQPQHF.

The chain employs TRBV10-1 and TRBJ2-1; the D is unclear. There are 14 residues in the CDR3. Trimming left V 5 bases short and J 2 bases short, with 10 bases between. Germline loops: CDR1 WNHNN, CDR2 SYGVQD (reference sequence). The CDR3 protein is CASSKRTAYNEQFF. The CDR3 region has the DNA TGCGCCAGCAGTAAAAGGACGGCCTACAATGAGCAGTTCTTC.

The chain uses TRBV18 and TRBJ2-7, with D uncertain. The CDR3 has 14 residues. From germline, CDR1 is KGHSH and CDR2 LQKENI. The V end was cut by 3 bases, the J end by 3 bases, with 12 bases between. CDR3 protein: CASSPGDGNYEQYF. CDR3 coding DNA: TGTGCCAGCTCACCTGGGGATGGAAACTACGAGCAGTACTTC.

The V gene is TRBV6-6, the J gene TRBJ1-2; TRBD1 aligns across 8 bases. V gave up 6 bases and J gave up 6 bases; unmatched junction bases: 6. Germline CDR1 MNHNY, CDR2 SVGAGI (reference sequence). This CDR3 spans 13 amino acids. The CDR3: CASRPGQGHGYTF. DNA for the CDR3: TGTGCCAGCAGACCCGGACAGGGACATGGCTACACCTTC.

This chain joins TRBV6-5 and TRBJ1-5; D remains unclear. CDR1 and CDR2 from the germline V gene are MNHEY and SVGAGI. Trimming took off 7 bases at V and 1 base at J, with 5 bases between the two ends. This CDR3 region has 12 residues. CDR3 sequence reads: CASNLSNQPQHF. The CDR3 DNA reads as TGTGCCAGCAATCTGAGCAATCAGCCCCAGCATTTT.

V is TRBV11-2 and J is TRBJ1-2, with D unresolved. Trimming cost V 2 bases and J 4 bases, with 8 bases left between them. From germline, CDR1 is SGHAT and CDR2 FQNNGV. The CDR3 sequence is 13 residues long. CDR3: CASSLSISYGYTF. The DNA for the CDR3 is TGTGCCAGCAGCTTATCCATATCCTATGGCTACACCTTC.

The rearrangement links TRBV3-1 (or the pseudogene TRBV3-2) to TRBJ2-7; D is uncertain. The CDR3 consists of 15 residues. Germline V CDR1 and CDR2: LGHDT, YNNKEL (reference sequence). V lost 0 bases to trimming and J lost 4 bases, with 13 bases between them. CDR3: CASSQEVDPRYEQYF. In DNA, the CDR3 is TGTGCCAGCAGCCAAGAGGTGGACCCCAGGTACGAGCAGTACTTC.

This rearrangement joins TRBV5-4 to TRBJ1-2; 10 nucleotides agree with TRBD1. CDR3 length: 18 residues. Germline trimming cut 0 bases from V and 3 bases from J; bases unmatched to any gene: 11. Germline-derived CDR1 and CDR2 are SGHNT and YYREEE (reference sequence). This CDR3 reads CASSLAFGQGGEDYGYTF. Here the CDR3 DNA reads TGTGCCAGCAGCTTGGCCTTTGGACAGGGGGGAGAAGACTATGGCTACACCTTC.

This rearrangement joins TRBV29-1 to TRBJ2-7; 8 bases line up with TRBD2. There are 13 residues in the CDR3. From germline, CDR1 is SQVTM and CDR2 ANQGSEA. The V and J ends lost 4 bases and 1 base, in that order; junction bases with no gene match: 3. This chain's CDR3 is CSVGIAGSYEQYF. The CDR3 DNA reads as TGCAGCGTTGGTATAGCGGGGTCCTACGAGCAGTACTTC.

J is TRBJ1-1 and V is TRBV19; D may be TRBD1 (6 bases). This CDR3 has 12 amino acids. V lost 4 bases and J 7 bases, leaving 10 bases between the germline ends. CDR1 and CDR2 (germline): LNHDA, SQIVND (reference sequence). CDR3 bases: TGTGCCAGTAGTACGACAGGTTTTGAAGCTTTCTTT. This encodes CASSTTGFEAFF.

The CDR3 sequence: CASSQDSLGGSYNEQFF. CDR3 bases: TGCGCCAGCAGCCAAGATTCCCTCGGCGGCAGTTACAATGAGCAGTTCTTC. The chain uses TRBV4-3 and TRBJ2-1; D not resolved. The germline gives CDR1 LGHNA, CDR2 YSLEER. The V end was cut by 0 bases, the J end by 4 bases, with 16 bases between. The CDR3 consists of 17 residues.

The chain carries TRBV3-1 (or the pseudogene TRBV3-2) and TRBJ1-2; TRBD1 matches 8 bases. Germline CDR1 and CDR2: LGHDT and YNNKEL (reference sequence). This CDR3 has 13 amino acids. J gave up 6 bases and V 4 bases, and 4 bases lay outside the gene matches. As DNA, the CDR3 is TGTGCCAGCAGCCGGGACAGGTTGAATGGCTACACCTTC. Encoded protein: CASSRDRLNGYTF.

The CDR3 reads CASSESGGVNQPQHF. The DNA for the CDR3 is TGTGCCAGCAGTGAATCGGGGGGGGTCAATCAGCCCCAGCATTTT. The chain couples TRBV25-1 to TRBJ1-5, with D perhaps TRBD1 (5 bases). The V gene lost 1 base and the J gene lost 3 bases, with 10 bases spanning the gap. Germline-derived CDR1 and CDR2 are MGHDK and SYGVNS. CDR3 length equals 15 residues.

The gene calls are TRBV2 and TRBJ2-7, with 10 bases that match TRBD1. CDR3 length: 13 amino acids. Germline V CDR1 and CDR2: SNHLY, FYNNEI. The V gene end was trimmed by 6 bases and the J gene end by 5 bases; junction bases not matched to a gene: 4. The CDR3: CASRDGTGDEQYF. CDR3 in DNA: TGTGCCAGCAGAGACGGGACAGGGGACGAGCAGTACTTC.

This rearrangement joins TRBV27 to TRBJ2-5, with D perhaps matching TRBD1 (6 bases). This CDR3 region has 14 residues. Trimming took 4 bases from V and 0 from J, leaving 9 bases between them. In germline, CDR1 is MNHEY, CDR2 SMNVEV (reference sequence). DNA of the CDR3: TGTGCCAGCAGTTCGGACAGCCACCAAGAGACCCAGTACTTC. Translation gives CASSSDSHQETQYF.

CDR3 coding DNA: TGTGCCAGCATGGCTAGCGGGAGGAGGTTGAGCACCGGGGAGCTGTTTTTT. Translation gives CASMASGRRLSTGELFF. This chain connects TRBV2 to TRBJ2-2; 11 bases map to TRBD2. V lost 7 bases and J lost 4; bases outside the gene matches: 11. The CDR3 spans 17 residues. Per germline, CDR1 SNHLY and CDR2 FYNNEI.

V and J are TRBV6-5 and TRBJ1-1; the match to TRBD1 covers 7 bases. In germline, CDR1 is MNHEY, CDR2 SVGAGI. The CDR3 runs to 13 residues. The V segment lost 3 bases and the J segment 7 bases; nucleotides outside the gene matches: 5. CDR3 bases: TGTGCCAGCAGTTATCTGCAGGGGGTTGAAGCTTTCTTT. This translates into CASSYLQGVEAFF.